Below are 31 T cell receptor beta chains sequenced from a single sample in a study of T-cell reconstitution after alpha-beta-depleted transplantation in children. During its preparation, the TCRbeta library received unique molecular identifiers. Each CDR3 protein is one row after TCRdb ran MiXCR on the PCR reads. The sample records about 610,000 distinct CDR3 sequences, over 9.5% being singletons. The source material was PBMCs from the stem cell graft donor, sampled from the stem cell graft. The receptors were sampled from a human donor who donated a stem cell graft to a child with acute myeloid leukemia.

There are a few counts of this clonotype. CDR3 loop: CASSPRDRVSGELFF. The CDR3 nucleotides read TGTGCCAGCAGCCCCCGGGACAGGGTGTCCGGGGAGCTGTTTTTT. V gene TRBV11-2 combines with J gene TRBJ2-2, with 9 bases fitting TRBD1. CDR1 and CDR2 from the germline V gene are SGHAT and FQNNGV. This CDR3 is 15 amino acids long. Trimming cost V 5 bases and J 6 bases; bases outside gene matches: 7.

This clonotype was detected a few times. The chain has TRBV21-1 and TRBJ2-7; TRBD1 was called by the table and not checked on the DNA. TRBV21-1 is a pseudogene segment. CDR3 length: 19 residues. This CDR3 is CASSLPASGAVCSLYEQYF. The CDR3 coding sequence is TGTGCCAGCAGCCTCCCGGCGTCGGGGGCGGTTTGTTCCCTCTACGAGCAGTACTTC.

The J gene is TRBJ2-2, the V gene TRBV20-1, with 8 bases fitting TRBD1. Germline-derived CDR1 and CDR2 are DFQATT and SNEGSKA (reference sequence). With 0 bases clipped from V and 4 bases from J, the junction kept 4 bases outside the gene matches. The CDR3 loop spans 15 amino acids. CDR3 loop: CSARDNRGSTGELFF. CDR3 DNA: TGCAGTGCTAGAGATAACAGGGGGTCCACCGGGGAGCTGTTTTTT.

Only a few counts were recorded for this clonotype. The chain is built from TRBV3-1 and TRBJ1-1; 8 bases fit TRBD1. The V and J ends lost 4 bases and 1 base, in that order; junction bases with no gene match: 5. The CDR3 has 15 residues. CDR1 is LGHDT and CDR2 is YNNKEL in the germline V gene (reference sequence). The CDR3 nucleotides are TGTGCCAGCAGCCGAGGGACAGGAGGGAACACTGAAGCTTTCTTT. Its protein is CASSRGTGGNTEAFF.

J is TRBJ1-4 and V is TRBV6-6, with D possibly being TRBD1 (6 bases). With 10 bases removed from V and 5 bases from J, the gap between germline ends came to 11 bases. Per the germline V gene, CDR1 is MNHNY and CDR2 is SVGAGI (reference sequence). There are 12 residues in the CDR3. As DNA, the CDR3 is TGTGCCACTCGCACAGGGAATGAAAAACTGTTTTTT. Encoded protein: CATRTGNEKLFF.

This rearrangement joins TRBV10-3 to TRBJ1-5; a weak D match, TRBD1 (5 bases). CDR3 length: 13 residues. The germline CDR1 and CDR2 sequences are ENHRY and SYGVKD. DNA of the CDR3: TGTGAAGACGGGGGTAATAGCAATCAGCCCCAGCATTTT. Protein product: CEDGGNSNQPQHF.

There are a few counts of this clonotype. The gene calls are TRBV19 and TRBJ2-1; TRBD2 matches at 8 bases. From germline, CDR1 is LNHDA and CDR2 SQIVND (reference sequence). This CDR3 spans 15 amino acids. V lost 5 bases and J lost 5; bases outside the gene matches: 8. For the CDR3, the DNA is TGTGCCAGTAGTTTCACGGGACTAGGAGACAATGAGCAGTTCTTC. Its translation is CASSFTGLGDNEQFF.

The CDR3 bases are TGTGCCAGCCGACCGGAGGGCTATAATTCACCCCTCCACTTT. Its translation is CASRPEGYNSPLHF. The genes are TRBV3-1 and TRBJ1-6, with D uncertain. V shed 8 bases and J shed 3 bases, with 11 bases lying between them. Germline V gives CDR1 LGHDT, CDR2 YNNKEL (reference sequence). The CDR3 runs 14 residues.

The rearrangement joins TRBV30 to TRBJ2-1, with 13 nucleotides matching TRBD2. The V segment lost 4 bases and the J segment 4 bases; nucleotides outside the gene matches: 1. The CDR3 extends over 14 amino acids. Germline CDR1 reads GTSNPN; CDR2 reads SVGIG (reference sequence). CDR3 DNA: TGTGCCTGGAAACTAGCGGGAGGGTACAATGAGCAGTTCTTC. Its translation: CAWKLAGGYNEQFF. The variable domain in full, with the rest retrieved from reference TRBV30 and TRBJ2-1, is SQTIHQWPATLVQPVGSPLSLECTVEGTSNPNLYWYRQAAGRGLQLLFYSVGIGQISSEVPQNLSASRPQDRQFILSSKKLLLSDSGFYLCAWKLAGGYNEQFFGPGTRLTVL.

This sequence joins TRBV27 and TRBJ2-1; no firm D call. The CDR3 consists of 16 residues. Germline V lookup: CDR1 MNHEY, CDR2 SMNVEV (reference sequence). The V and J ends lost 1 base and 2 bases respectively, with 12 bases between them. Here the CDR3 DNA reads TGTGCCAGCAGTTTATTTTCGGCCATTACCTACAATGAGCAGTTCTTC. This encodes CASSLFSAITYNEQFF.

This clonotype was seen many times. This chain links TRBV7-2 with TRBJ1-2; D is uncertain. The germline gives CDR1 SGHTA, CDR2 FQGNSA. The V end was cut by 3 bases, the J end by 4 bases, with 9 bases between. The CDR3 length is 13 residues. The CDR3 DNA is TGTGCCAGCAGCTTGGGCAGCTCCTATGGCTACACCTTC. Protein: CASSLGSSYGYTF.

CDR3 loop: CASSRTSGSRSYNEQFF. The CDR3 DNA is TGTGCCAGCAGCCGGACTAGCGGGAGTCGCTCCTACAATGAGCAGTTCTTC. The chain carries TRBV12-3 or TRBV12-4 and TRBJ2-1; TRBD2 matches 13 bases. This CDR3 is built from 17 residues. The V gene end was trimmed by 6 bases and the J gene end by 0 bases; junction bases not matched to a gene: 5.

This clonotype was counted ten times or more. This sequence joins TRBV24-1 and TRBJ2-5; 10 bases fit TRBD2. Germline values: CDR1 KGHDR, CDR2 SFDVKD. The CDR3 runs 16 residues. After removal of 0 bases from V and 2 bases from J, the junction contained 2 bases not matched to a gene. Written as DNA, the CDR3 is TGTGCCACCAGTGATTTGGGACTAGCGGATCAAGAGACCCAGTACTTC. This translates into CATSDLGLADQETQYF.

This clonotype was recorded many times. J is TRBJ2-1 and V is TRBV7-9; a possible D gene is TRBD2 (6 bases). There are 13 residues in the CDR3. V lost 6 bases and J 9 bases, leaving 15 bases between the germline ends. The V gene's germline CDR1 is SEHNR and CDR2 FQNEAQ (reference sequence). In DNA form, the CDR3 reads TGTGCCAGCAGAAACGCCCCCGGGGGTGAGCAGTTCTTC. Residues: CASRNAPGGEQFF.

This clonotype has at least ten counts. V is TRBV14 and J is TRBJ2-1; D remains unclear. Germline V CDR1 and CDR2: SGHDN, FVKESK. Trimming removed 0 bases from V and 6 bases from J, with 12 bases in between. The CDR3 extends over 15 amino acids. The CDR3: CASSQDSGYFNEQFF. CDR3 sequence (DNA): TGTGCCAGCAGCCAAGATTCCGGGTACTTCAATGAGCAGTTCTTC.

Only a few counts were recorded for this clonotype. V and J are TRBV29-1 and TRBJ2-3; no clear D gene. The germline V and J ends were trimmed by 4 bases and 0 bases, with 11 bases remaining between them. CDR3 size: 14 residues. Germline lookup yields CDR1 SQVTM and CDR2 ANQGSEA. The CDR3 nucleotides are TGCAGCGTTGGGGCCTCTCCAAGCACAGATACGCAGTATTTT. Translated, it gives CSVGASPSTDTQYF.

This clonotype was seen many times. J is TRBJ2-1 and V is TRBV12-5, with TRBD2 matching 7 bases. CDR1 is LGHNT, CDR2 FRNRAP, per germline. With V trimmed by 0 bases and J by 6 bases, 5 bases remained unmatched. The CDR3 contains 15 residues. The chain's CDR3 is CASGLVGLGGNEQFF. The DNA for the CDR3 is TGTGCTAGTGGTTTGGTAGGACTAGGCGGCAATGAGCAGTTCTTC. The full variable domain, its missing parts supplied by reference TRBV12-5 and TRBJ2-1, is DARVTQTPRHKVTEMGQEVTMRCQPILGHNTVFWYRQTMMQGLELLAYFRNRAPLDDSGMPKDRFSAEMPDATLATLKIQPSEPRDSAVYFCASGLVGLGGNEQFFGPGTRLTVL.

The genes are TRBV12-3 or TRBV12-4 and TRBJ2-3; 7 bases match TRBD1. The CDR3 is 15 residues long. With 6 bases clipped from V and 4 bases from J, the junction kept 10 bases outside the gene matches. The CDR3 sequence: CASSDRQGSADTQYF. CDR3 DNA: TGTGCCAGCAGCGACCGACAGGGCTCCGCAGATACGCAGTATTTT.

This clonotype was observed at least ten times. CDR3 sequence (DNA): TGCAGCGTTGATAAGGGTCCGAACACTGAAGCTTTCTTT. It specifies CSVDKGPNTEAFF. The rearrangement joins TRBV29-1 to TRBJ1-1; D is unclear. V was pared by 3 bases and J by 1 base, with 9 bases between. Germline lookup yields CDR1 SQVTM and CDR2 ANQGSEA. The CDR3 consists of 13 residues.

The table lists this clonotype with many counts. The chain is built from TRBV9 and TRBJ2-5; D is uncertain. Between the trimmed V and J ends, which lost 3 bases and 1 base, there was a span of 4 bases. This CDR3 comprises 12 residues. Germline lookup yields CDR1 SGDLS and CDR2 YYNGEE. CDR3 protein: CASSGPQETQYF. DNA of the CDR3: TGTGCCAGCAGCGGCCCCCAAGAGACCCAGTACTTC.

This chain connects TRBV7-9 to TRBJ2-5; the D is unclear. CDR3 length: 14 residues. Trimming cost V 2 bases and J 5 bases, with 12 bases left between them. Germline lookup yields CDR1 SEHNR and CDR2 FQNEAQ (reference sequence). For the CDR3, the DNA is TGTGCCAGCAGCTTAATTCCTACCAGGGAGACCCAGTACTTC. As protein: CASSLIPTRETQYF.

This clonotype has a count of ten or more. CDR3 residues: CSVSHRGGYTF. The CDR3 DNA reads TGCAGCGTTTCCCACCGGGGTGGCTACACCTTC. This chain connects TRBV29-1 to TRBJ1-2; D remains unclear. Trimming stripped 5 bases from V and 7 bases from J, with 11 bases between. The CDR3 consists of 11 residues. Germline V lookup: CDR1 SQVTM, CDR2 ANQGSEA.

This clonotype occurred a few times. V gene TRBV7-2 combines with J gene TRBJ2-2; 9 bases match TRBD1. This CDR3 comprises 17 residues. The V gene end was trimmed by 4 bases and the J gene end by 5 bases; junction bases not matched to a gene: 11. Germline V CDR1 and CDR2: SGHTA, FQGNSA. The CDR3 DNA sequence: TGTGCCAGCAGCTCGATGCCGGGACAGGGAGGGACCGGGGAGCTGTTTTTT. Its translation is CASSSMPGQGGTGELFF.

V is TRBV27 and J is TRBJ2-2, with D perhaps matching TRBD1 or TRBD2 (5 bases each). Germline CDR1 MNHEY, CDR2 SMNVEV (reference sequence). This CDR3 has 15 residues. V was cut by 7 bases and J by 2 bases, with 14 bases left in between. The DNA for the CDR3 is TGTGCCAGCACGAGAGGGACCCTAAACACCGGGGAGCTGTTTTTT. The encoded protein is CASTRGTLNTGELFF.

This clonotype has at least ten counts. This sequence joins TRBV5-1 and TRBJ2-7; D uncertain. The ends were cut back, 1 base at V and 0 bases at J, with 8 bases in the middle. CDR3 length: 14 amino acids. Germline V gives CDR1 SGHRS, CDR2 YFSETQ. CDR3 region: CASSLHQASYEQYF. The CDR3 nucleotides read TGCGCCAGCAGCTTGCATCAGGCCTCCTACGAGCAGTACTTC.

The chain is built from TRBV4-2 and TRBJ2-7, with D possibly being TRBD1 (6 bases). V was cut by 0 bases and J by 3 bases, with 21 bases left in between. Germline CDR1 and CDR2: LGHNA and YNFKEQ. The CDR3 extends over 18 amino acids. The CDR3 loop is CASSQDPPGTLGLYEQYF. Written as DNA, the CDR3 is TGTGCCAGCAGCCAAGATCCTCCAGGGACACTGGGCCTCTACGAGCAGTACTTC.

This clonotype was found a few times. CDR3 nucleotides: TGCAGCGTTGAAGATGTGCAGGGGGCTATAGAGACCCAGTACTTC. Translation: CSVEDVQGAIETQYF. The V and J genes are TRBV29-1 and TRBJ2-5; 8 nucleotides match TRBD1. V dropped 0 bases and J dropped 4; count of bases not matched to a gene: 7. The length of the CDR3 is 15 residues. Germline V gives CDR1 SQVTM, CDR2 ANQGSEA.

There are a few counts of this clonotype. The rearrangement links TRBV7-9 to TRBJ2-5; 9 bases match TRBD1. The CDR3 spans 13 residues. V was pared by 3 bases and J by 12 bases, with 8 bases of the junction left unmatched. The V gene's germline CDR1 is SEHNR and CDR2 FQNEAQ (reference sequence). Here the CDR3 reads CASSFSDRGLEYF. DNA of the CDR3: TGTGCCAGCAGCTTCTCGGACAGGGGTCTAGAGTACTTC.

This clonotype was counted between two and nine times. The rearrangement links TRBV4-3 to TRBJ1-1, with 7 bases matching TRBD1. Germline loops: CDR1 LGHNA, CDR2 YSLEER. The CDR3 contains 16 residues. The trim removed 1 base at V and 0 bases at J, leaving 5 bases unmatched. The CDR3 protein is CASSQVGTVLNTEAFF. For the CDR3, the DNA is TGCGCCAGCAGCCAAGTTGGGACAGTCCTGAACACTGAAGCTTTCTTT.

This clonotype was seen ten or more times. V and J are TRBV20-1 and TRBJ2-5; possibly TRBD1 for D (5 bases). There are 14 residues in the CDR3. From germline, CDR1 is DFQATT and CDR2 SNEGSKA (reference sequence). V lost 6 bases, J lost 0 bases, and 14 bases lay in between. CDR3 DNA sequence: TGCAGTGCAACGCCCCAGGGTCACCAAGAGACCCAGTACTTC. Its protein product is CSATPQGHQETQYF.

Many counts were recorded for this clonotype. The chain recombines TRBV15 with TRBJ1-1; no clear D gene. This CDR3 region has 15 residues. The ends were cut back, 0 bases at V and 0 bases at J, with 8 bases in the middle. CDR1 LNHNV and CDR2 YYDKDF come from the germline V gene (reference sequence). CDR3 protein: CATSRDTALNTEAFF. CDR3 in DNA: TGTGCCACCAGCAGAGACACAGCATTGAACACTGAAGCTTTCTTT. The entire variable domain, with the rest obtained from reference TRBV15 and TRBJ1-1, is as follows: DAMVIQNPRYQVTQFGKPVTLSCSQTLNHNVMYWYQQKSSQAPKLLFHYYDKDFNNEADTPDNFQSRRPNTSFCFLDIRSPGLGDTAMYLCATSRDTALNTEAFFGQGTRLTVV.